Listed below are T cell receptor beta chains from one sample, sequenced in a study of blood T cells in healthy people across ages. Using its own MiXCR run on the 5' RACE reads, TCRdb lists one record per CDR3 protein. The sample holds around 690,000 distinct CDR3 sequences, 58% seen once. The sample comprised blood. These receptors all stem from a man in his sixties in good health. The CDR3 runs from the conserved cysteine through the conserved F or W. Fields, in order: clone size, V gene, D gene, J gene, CDR3 protein, CDR3 DNA. D genes are given only for firm matches. Clone size, where shown, is once, few, many, or a class for clones that have expanded.

abundance: NA
v_gene: TRBV5-4
d_gene: NA
j_gene: TRBJ2-5
CDR3aa: CASSPGPGRPFSEQYF
CDR3nt: TGTGCCAGCAGTCCGGGTCCGGGACGGCCGTTTTCGGAGCAGTACTTC

abundance: NA
v_gene: TRBV20-1
d_gene: TRBD1
j_gene: TRBJ2-5
CDR3aa: CSARGQGAGWKTQYF
CDR3nt: TGCAGTGCTAGGGGACAGGGGGCAGGCTGGAAGACCCAGTACTTC

abundance: NA
v_gene: TRBV24-1
d_gene: TRBD1
j_gene: TRBJ2-1
CDR3aa: CATSDTPGQGANEQFF
CDR3nt: TGTGCCACCAGTGATACGCCGGGACAGGGGGCGAATGAGCAGTTCTTC

abundance: NA
v_gene: TRBV7-6
d_gene: NA
j_gene: TRBJ2-7
CDR3aa: CASSLQPGPYEQYF
CDR3nt: TGTGCCAGCAGCTTACAACCGGGCCCTTACGAGCAGTACTTC

abundance: few
v_gene: TRBV4-2
d_gene: NA
j_gene: TRBJ1-2
CDR3aa: CASSQDARAGRGYTF
CDR3nt: TGTGCCAGCAGCCAAGACGCAAGGGCAGGGCGCGGCTACACCTTC

abundance: few
v_gene: TRBV29-1
d_gene: NA
j_gene: TRBJ1-2
CDR3aa: CSVTIGGTNYGYTF
CDR3nt: TGCAGCGTGACGATTGGCGGGACTAACTATGGCTACACCTTC

abundance: NA
v_gene: TRBV10-3
d_gene: TRBD1
j_gene: TRBJ2-2
CDR3aa: CASTGQGATGELFF
CDR3nt: TGTGCCTCAACGGGACAGGGGGCGACCGGGGAGCTGTTTTTT

abundance: NA
v_gene: TRBV5-1
d_gene: NA
j_gene: TRBJ1-2
CDR3aa: CASRTTLQTTAGPNTF
CDR3nt: TGCGCCAGCAGGACCACACTACAGACCACAGCAGGCCCCAACACCTTC

abundance: NA
v_gene: TRBV20-1
d_gene: TRBD1
j_gene: TRBJ1-1
CDR3aa: CSAREGATNTEAFF
CDR3nt: TGCAGTGCTAGGGAGGGGGCGACCAACACTGAAGCTTTCTTT

abundance: NA
v_gene: TRBV5-5
d_gene: NA
j_gene: TRBJ2-5
CDR3aa: CASSDYRAGETQYF
CDR3nt: TGTGCCAGCAGCGACTACAGGGCTGGAGAGACCCAGTACTTC

abundance: NA
v_gene: TRBV29-1
d_gene: NA
j_gene: TRBJ2-1
CDR3aa: CSMGVSVNEQFF
CDR3nt: TGCAGCATGGGGGTGAGTGTCAATGAGCAGTTCTTC

abundance: few
v_gene: TRBV12-3/TRBV12-4
d_gene: NA
j_gene: TRBJ1-1
CDR3aa: CASSLAGQGTEAFF
CDR3nt: TGTGCCAGCAGTTTAGCGGGCCAGGGCACTGAAGCTTTCTTT

abundance: few
v_gene: TRBV29-1
d_gene: TRBD1
j_gene: TRBJ1-2
CDR3aa: CSVGGTAIYGYTF
CDR3nt: TGCAGCGTTGGCGGGACAGCGATCTATGGCTACACCTTC

abundance: NA
v_gene: TRBV27
d_gene: TRBD2
j_gene: TRBJ2-5
CDR3aa: CASSRASGGEQETQYF
CDR3nt: TGTGCCAGCTCTAGGGCTAGCGGGGGGGAACAAGAGACCCAGTACTTC

abundance: few
v_gene: TRBV29-1
d_gene: TRBD1
j_gene: TRBJ1-1
CDR3aa: CSVEVSLQGGYTEAFF
CDR3nt: TGCAGCGTTGAGGTTTCCCTACAGGGGGGCTATACTGAAGCTTTCTTT

abundance: once
v_gene: TRBV20-1
d_gene: TRBD1
j_gene: TRBJ1-5
CDR3aa: CSARENRGRYSNQPQHF
CDR3nt: TGCAGTGCTAGAGAGAACAGGGGACGGTATAGCAATCAGCCCCAGCATTTT

abundance: NA
v_gene: TRBV13
d_gene: NA
j_gene: TRBJ2-5
CDR3aa: CASSPRQGGGQTQYF
CDR3nt: TGTGCCAGCAGCCCCCGACAAGGGGGAGGGCAGACCCAGTACTTC

abundance: NA
v_gene: TRBV29-1
d_gene: TRBD1
j_gene: TRBJ2-1
CDR3aa: CSVGDRGNYYFSEQFF
CDR3nt: TGCAGCGTTGGGGACAGGGGGAATTATTATTTCAGTGAGCAGTTCTTC

abundance: NA
v_gene: TRBV11-2
d_gene: TRBD1
j_gene: TRBJ2-3
CDR3aa: CASSFRLGQSTDTQYF
CDR3nt: TGTGCCAGCAGCTTTAGGTTGGGACAGAGCACAGATACGCAGTATTTT

abundance: few
v_gene: TRBV7-9
d_gene: NA
j_gene: TRBJ2-7
CDR3aa: CASSSTGSGEQYF
CDR3nt: TGTGCCAGCAGCTCAACAGGGTCTGGCGAGCAGTACTTC

abundance: few
v_gene: TRBV7-2
d_gene: TRBD2
j_gene: TRBJ2-3
CDR3aa: CASSPGTSGGTDTQYF
CDR3nt: TGTGCCAGCAGCCCCGGGACTAGCGGGGGCACAGATACGCAGTATTTT

abundance: NA
v_gene: TRBV7-2
d_gene: NA
j_gene: TRBJ2-4
CDR3aa: CACSLLGGQYF
CDR3nt: TGTGCCTGCAGCTTACTCGGCGGGCAGTACTTC

abundance: NA
v_gene: TRBV7-9
d_gene: NA
j_gene: TRBJ2-5
CDR3aa: CASSLYPQETQYF
CDR3nt: TGTGCCAGCAGCCTCTACCCCCAAGAGACCCAGTACTTC

abundance: once
v_gene: TRBV18
d_gene: NA
j_gene: TRBJ1-1
CDR3aa: CASSLQGALDTEAFF
CDR3nt: TGTGCCAGCTCATTGCAAGGGGCATTGGACACTGAAGCTTTCTTT

abundance: few
v_gene: TRBV2
d_gene: TRBD2
j_gene: TRBJ2-1
CDR3aa: CASRLSGEIYNEQFF
CDR3nt: TGTGCCAGCAGGCTTAGCGGGGAGATCTACAATGAGCAGTTCTTC

abundance: NA
v_gene: TRBV12-3/TRBV12-4
d_gene: NA
j_gene: TRBJ2-1
CDR3aa: CASSSLAWGNEQFF
CDR3nt: TGTGCCAGCAGTTCACTAGCTTGGGGCAATGAGCAGTTCTTC

abundance: NA
v_gene: TRBV29-1
d_gene: TRBD2
j_gene: TRBJ2-1
CDR3aa: CSVDGTGGAHNEQFF
CDR3nt: TGCAGCGTTGATGGTACCGGGGGGGCCCACAATGAGCAGTTCTTC

abundance: NA
v_gene: TRBV20-1
d_gene: NA
j_gene: TRBJ1-1
CDR3aa: CSGAGRMNTEAFF
CDR3nt: TGCAGTGGGGCAGGGCGCATGAACACTGAAGCTTTCTTT

abundance: NA
v_gene: TRBV28
d_gene: NA
j_gene: TRBJ1-1
CDR3aa: CASSFPTGMNTEAFF
CDR3nt: TGTGCCAGCAGTTTCCCGACGGGGATGAACACTGAAGCTTTCTTT

abundance: NA
v_gene: TRBV5-6
d_gene: NA
j_gene: TRBJ1-2
CDR3aa: CASSARRSGYTF
CDR3nt: TGTGCCAGCAGTGCGAGGCGGAGCGGCTACACCTTC

abundance: NA
v_gene: TRBV7-9
d_gene: TRBD2
j_gene: TRBJ2-1
CDR3aa: CASSELPSGRKNEQFF
CDR3nt: TGTGCCAGCAGTGAATTGCCCAGCGGGAGAAAGAATGAGCAGTTCTTC

abundance: NA
v_gene: TRBV7-8
d_gene: NA
j_gene: TRBJ2-5
CDR3aa: CASSRGHQYQETQYF
CDR3nt: TGTGCCAGCAGCCGGGGACACCAGTACCAAGAGACCCAGTACTTC

abundance: NA
v_gene: TRBV5-1
d_gene: NA
j_gene: TRBJ2-3
CDR3aa: CASSSGLSPDTQYF
CDR3nt: TGCGCCAGCAGCTCGGGACTTTCCCCAGATACGCAGTATTTT

abundance: NA
v_gene: TRBV15
d_gene: TRBD1
j_gene: TRBJ2-5
CDR3aa: CATSRGTGVVGTQYF
CDR3nt: TGTGCCACCAGCAGGGGGACAGGGGTCGTAGGGACCCAGTACTTC

abundance: NA
v_gene: TRBV9
d_gene: TRBD1
j_gene: TRBJ2-5
CDR3aa: CASSPPRTGDIQETQYF
CDR3nt: TGTGCCAGCAGCCCCCCTCGGACAGGGGACATCCAAGAGACCCAGTACTTC

abundance: NA
v_gene: TRBV20-1
d_gene: NA
j_gene: TRBJ2-1
CDR3aa: CSADGTRYNEQFF
CDR3nt: TGCAGTGCGGATGGGACAAGATACAATGAGCAGTTCTTC

abundance: NA
v_gene: TRBV7-9
d_gene: NA
j_gene: TRBJ1-4
CDR3aa: CASSPGRDEKLFF
CDR3nt: TGTGCCAGCAGCCCGGGACGGGATGAAAAACTGTTTTTT

abundance: NA
v_gene: TRBV6-5
d_gene: NA
j_gene: TRBJ2-3
CDR3aa: CASSYSTELRTDTQYF
CDR3nt: TGTGCCAGCAGTTACTCTACGGAACTACGCACAGATACGCAGTATTTT

abundance: NA
v_gene: TRBV5-1
d_gene: TRBD2
j_gene: TRBJ2-5
CDR3aa: CASRAGTSGETQYF
CDR3nt: TGCGCCAGCAGGGCCGGGACTAGCGGGGAGACCCAGTACTTC

abundance: NA
v_gene: TRBV6-2/TRBV6-3
d_gene: NA
j_gene: TRBJ2-7
CDR3aa: CASSYYGLYNEQYF
CDR3nt: TGTGCCAGCAGTTACTATGGCCTTTACAATGAGCAGTACTTC

abundance: NA
v_gene: TRBV3-1
d_gene: NA
j_gene: TRBJ2-3
CDR3aa: CASSQDASMDTQYF
CDR3nt: TGTGCCAGCAGCCAAGATGCCAGCATGGATACGCAGTATTTT

abundance: NA
v_gene: TRBV6-6
d_gene: NA
j_gene: TRBJ2-7
CDR3aa: CASSYSRGSSYEQYF
CDR3nt: TGTGCCAGCAGTTACTCGAGGGGGAGCTCCTACGAGCAGTACTTC

abundance: NA
v_gene: TRBV7-2
d_gene: NA
j_gene: TRBJ2-1
CDR3aa: CASSFPGDYNEQFF
CDR3nt: TGTGCCAGCAGCTTCCCTGGGGATTACAATGAGCAGTTCTTC

abundance: NA
v_gene: TRBV4-3
d_gene: NA
j_gene: TRBJ2-5
CDR3aa: CASSQVNRGAQYF
CDR3nt: TGCGCCAGCAGCCAAGTAAACCGTGGGGCCCAGTACTTC

abundance: NA
v_gene: TRBV9
d_gene: TRBD2
j_gene: TRBJ2-1
CDR3aa: CAGSVSGEWNEQFF
CDR3nt: TGTGCCGGCAGCGTAAGCGGGGAATGGAATGAGCAGTTCTTC

abundance: NA
v_gene: TRBV3-1
d_gene: TRBD1
j_gene: TRBJ1-2
CDR3aa: CASSQGLQGGRLGYTF
CDR3nt: TGTGCCAGCAGCCAGGGATTACAGGGGGGAAGGCTTGGCTACACCTTC

abundance: many
v_gene: TRBV5-1
d_gene: NA
j_gene: TRBJ2-5
CDR3aa: CASSLVRETQYF
CDR3nt: TGTGCCAGCAGCTTAGTTCGAGAGACCCAGTACTTC

abundance: NA
v_gene: TRBV2
d_gene: NA
j_gene: TRBJ1-1
CDR3aa: CASSDWGRATEAFF
CDR3nt: TGTGCCAGCAGTGATTGGGGTAGGGCCACTGAAGCTTTCTTT

abundance: NA
v_gene: TRBV5-1
d_gene: TRBD1
j_gene: TRBJ2-7
CDR3aa: CASSSLGQTSEQYF
CDR3nt: TGCGCCAGCAGCTCCTTGGGACAGACGAGTGAGCAGTACTTC

abundance: NA
v_gene: TRBV4-2
d_gene: NA
j_gene: TRBJ1-2
CDR3aa: CASSQATSLGYGYTF
CDR3nt: TGTGCCAGCAGCCAAGCCACCTCTCTAGGGTATGGCTACACCTTC

abundance: NA
v_gene: TRBV29-1
d_gene: NA
j_gene: TRBJ1-1
CDR3aa: CSADPPGQEAFF
CDR3nt: TGCAGCGCCGACCCGCCGGGGCAAGAAGCTTTCTTT

abundance: few
v_gene: TRBV7-2
d_gene: TRBD1
j_gene: TRBJ2-1
CDR3aa: CASSYRGQGDQFF
CDR3nt: TGTGCCAGCAGCTATAGGGGACAGGGGGACCAGTTCTTC

abundance: NA
v_gene: TRBV5-1
d_gene: NA
j_gene: TRBJ2-3
CDR3aa: CASSQLGNLVADTQYF
CDR3nt: TGCGCCAGCAGCCAACTGGGGAATTTGGTGGCAGATACGCAGTATTTT

abundance: many
v_gene: TRBV11-2
d_gene: TRBD1
j_gene: TRBJ2-1
CDR3aa: CASSSLRGLRNEQFF
CDR3nt: TGTGCCAGCAGCTCCCTCAGGGGGCTGCGCAATGAGCAGTTCTTC

abundance: NA
v_gene: TRBV20-1
d_gene: NA
j_gene: TRBJ1-2
CDR3aa: CSASLQPGGYTF
CDR3nt: TGCAGTGCTAGCCTACAGCCGGGTGGCTACACCTTC

abundance: few
v_gene: TRBV5-1
d_gene: TRBD2
j_gene: TRBJ2-5
CDR3aa: CASSPGLAGPETQYF
CDR3nt: TGCGCCAGCAGCCCTGGACTAGCGGGGCCAGAGACCCAGTACTTC

abundance: NA
v_gene: TRBV20-1
d_gene: NA
j_gene: TRBJ2-3
CDR3aa: CSIYTDTQYF
CDR3nt: TGCAGTATTTACACAGATACGCAGTATTTT

abundance: NA
v_gene: TRBV2
d_gene: NA
j_gene: TRBJ2-5
CDR3aa: CASCREFQETQYF
CDR3nt: TGTGCCAGCTGTCGGGAGTTCCAAGAGACCCAGTACTTC

abundance: NA
v_gene: TRBV15
d_gene: NA
j_gene: TRBJ1-4
CDR3aa: CATSGLITNEKLFF
CDR3nt: TGTGCCACCAGCGGGTTAATTACTAATGAAAAACTGTTTTTT